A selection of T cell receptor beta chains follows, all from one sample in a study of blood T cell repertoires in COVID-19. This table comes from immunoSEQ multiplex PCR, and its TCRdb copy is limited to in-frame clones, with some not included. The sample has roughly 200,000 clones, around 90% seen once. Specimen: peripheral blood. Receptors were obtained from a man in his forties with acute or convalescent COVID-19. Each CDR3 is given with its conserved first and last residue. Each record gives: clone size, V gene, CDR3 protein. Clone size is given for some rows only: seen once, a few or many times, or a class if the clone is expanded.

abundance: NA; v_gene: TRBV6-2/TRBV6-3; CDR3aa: CASSYPVGGAFF
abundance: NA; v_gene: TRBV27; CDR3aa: CASSLQSWGQIDNEQFF
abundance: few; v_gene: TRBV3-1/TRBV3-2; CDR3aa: CASSQVSGSYTEAFF
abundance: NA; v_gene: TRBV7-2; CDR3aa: CASQRGGSQETQYF
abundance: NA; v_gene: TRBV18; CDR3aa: CASSPRVGGLSYEQYF
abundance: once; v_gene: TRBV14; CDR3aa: CASSPGQIYGYTF
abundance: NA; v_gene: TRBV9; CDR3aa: CASSAREGVQEKLFF
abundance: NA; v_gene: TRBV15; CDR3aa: CATSTSIIGRDRGSETQYF
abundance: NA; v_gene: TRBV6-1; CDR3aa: CASSEAGGGSYNSPLHF
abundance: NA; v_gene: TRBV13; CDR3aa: CASSLMSIANYGYTF
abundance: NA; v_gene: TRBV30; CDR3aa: CAWSVLNYGYTF
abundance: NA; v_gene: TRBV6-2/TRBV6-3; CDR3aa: CASSPRTRSTDTQYF
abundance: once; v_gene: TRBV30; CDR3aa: CAWSPSGSGKAKNIQYF
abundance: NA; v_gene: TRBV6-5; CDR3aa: CASSSAYEQYF
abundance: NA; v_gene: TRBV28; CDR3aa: CASSLWMQEQYF
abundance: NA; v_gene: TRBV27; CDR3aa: CASSFRWGGGQETQYF
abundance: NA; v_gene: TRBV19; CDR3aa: CASSIGLAGLSGANVLTF
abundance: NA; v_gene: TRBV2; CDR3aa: CASRRTRATEAFF
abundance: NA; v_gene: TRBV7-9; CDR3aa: CASSLQGGYTDTQYF
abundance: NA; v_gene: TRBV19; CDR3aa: CASTGDSNQPQHF
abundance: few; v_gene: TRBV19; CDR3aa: CASSAGLAAPYEQYF
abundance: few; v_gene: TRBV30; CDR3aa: CACNRQISGNTIYF
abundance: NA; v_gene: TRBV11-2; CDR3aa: CASSLPVGSGSYEQYF
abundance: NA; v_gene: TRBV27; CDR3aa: CASSFGTGVDNEQFF
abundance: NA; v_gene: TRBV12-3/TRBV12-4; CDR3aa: CASSPRGATGYTF
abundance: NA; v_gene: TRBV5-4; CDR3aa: CASSPPVGTGADEQYF
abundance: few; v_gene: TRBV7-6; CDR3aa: CASSLIQGMTQPQHF
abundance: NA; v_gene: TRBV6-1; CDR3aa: CASSEGQGGSYEQYF
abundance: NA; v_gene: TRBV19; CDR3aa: CASSNAPGRGSNSPLHF
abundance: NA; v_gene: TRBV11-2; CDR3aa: CASSRPEQGNTEAFF
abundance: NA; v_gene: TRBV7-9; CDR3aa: CASSLIQANSPLHF
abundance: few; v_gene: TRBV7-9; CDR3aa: CASSTGTSGRETQYF
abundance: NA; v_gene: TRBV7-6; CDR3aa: CASSSRPASSGNTIYF
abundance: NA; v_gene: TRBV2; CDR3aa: CASTDYTGELFF
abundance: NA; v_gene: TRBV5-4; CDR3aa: CASSRGELAYEQYF
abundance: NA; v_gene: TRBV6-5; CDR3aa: CASNPLGNNYEQYF
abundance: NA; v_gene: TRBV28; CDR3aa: CASSGLGIQYQETQYF
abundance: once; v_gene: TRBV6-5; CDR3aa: CASRSTGDPTGELFF
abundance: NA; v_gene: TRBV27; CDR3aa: CASWMRSGGPGYNEQFF
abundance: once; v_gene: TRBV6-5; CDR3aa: CASSEQGHYGYTF
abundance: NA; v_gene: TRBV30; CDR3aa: CAWSVRDSSGNTIYF
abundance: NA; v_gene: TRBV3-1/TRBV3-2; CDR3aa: CASSQVVASNEQFF
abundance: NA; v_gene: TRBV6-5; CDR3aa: CASSYSGARETQYF
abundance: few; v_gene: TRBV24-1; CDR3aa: CATSEGSNQPQHF
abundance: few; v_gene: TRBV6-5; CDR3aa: CASRLGRESPLHF
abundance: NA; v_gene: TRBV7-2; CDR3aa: CASSFRVAGGFSYEQYF
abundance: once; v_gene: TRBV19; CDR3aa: CASSIGQGVEKLFF
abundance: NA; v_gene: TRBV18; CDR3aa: CASSPLPRVSDTQYF
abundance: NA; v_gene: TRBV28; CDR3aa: CASTHITGELFF
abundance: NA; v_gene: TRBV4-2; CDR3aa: CASSQSHPAGGPGELFF
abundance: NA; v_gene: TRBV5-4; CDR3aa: CASSIKIRGTSNYGYTF
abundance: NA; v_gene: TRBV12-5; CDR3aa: CASGAGTANEKLFF